Here is one T cell receptor (beta chain) with its context. The data stem from a study of somatic mutations in cytotoxic T cells in rheumatoid arthritis. Measured with immunoSEQ multiplex PCR; TCRdb has only the in-frame clones, and not every one. The profile shows about 27,000 clones, roughly 69% of them singletons. The sequence was obtained from a young woman in good health. Sequenced input: CD8+ T cells sorted from blood.

DNA of the CDR3: TGTGCCAGCAGTTTACCCTCGGGGACGGGAGGCTACACCTTC. It specifies CASSLPSGTGGYTF. The chain links TRBV28 to TRBJ1-2; D is possibly TRBD1 (5 bases). Trimming removed 2 bases from V and 8 bases from J, with 15 bases in between. Germline loops: CDR1 MDHEN, CDR2 SYDVKM. The CDR3 totals 14 residues.